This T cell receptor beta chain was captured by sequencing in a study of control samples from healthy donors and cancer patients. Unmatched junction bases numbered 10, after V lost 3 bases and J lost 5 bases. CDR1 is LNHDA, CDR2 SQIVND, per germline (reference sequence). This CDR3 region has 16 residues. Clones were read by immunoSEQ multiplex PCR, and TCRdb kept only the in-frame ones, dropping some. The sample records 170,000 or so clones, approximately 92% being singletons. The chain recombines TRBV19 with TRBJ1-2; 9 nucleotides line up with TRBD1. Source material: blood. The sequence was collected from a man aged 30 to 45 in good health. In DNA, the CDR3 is TGTGCCAGTAGTATCATGGGAGACAGGGGGTCTTATGGCTACACCTTC. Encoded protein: CASSIMGDRGSYGYTF. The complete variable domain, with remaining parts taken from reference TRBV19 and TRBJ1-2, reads DGGITQSPKYLFRKEGQNVTLSCEQNLNHDAMYWYRQDPGQGLRLIYYSQIVNDFQKGDIAEGYSVSREKKESFPLTVTSAQKNPTAFYLCASSIMGDRGSYGYTFGSGTRLTVV.